This T cell receptor (beta chain) came from a study of blood T cell repertoires in COVID-19. Study as a whole: The analysed material was cDNA or gDNA that came from T cells, B-cell-depleted T cells, or PBMCs.

Profiling relied on immunoSEQ multiplex PCR, and the TCRdb table lists in-frame clones only, not all of them. Of around 250,000 clones in the sample, roughly 88% were seen once. The V end was cut by 4 bases, the J end by 7 bases, with 8 bases between. Germline V gene lookup returns CDR1 SNHLY and CDR2 FYNNEI. The CDR3 contains 12 residues. The sequenced sample was PBMCs or T cells enriched from blood (not recorded which). The rearrangement joins TRBV2 to TRBJ1-5; D is unresolved. The sequence came from a woman between 35 and 50 years old who had been exposed to COVID-19. The CDR3 sequence is CASSGQNQPQHF. DNA for the CDR3: TGTGCCAGCAGTGGACAAAACCAGCCCCAGCATTTT.